Following are 28 T cell receptor beta chains from one sample sequenced in a study of blood T cell repertoires in COVID-19. Measured with immunoSEQ multiplex PCR; TCRdb has only the in-frame clones, and not every one. The data show some 120,000 clones, with about 83% seen just once and about 13% held by the top ten. The sequenced sample consisted of peripheral blood. The receptors derive from a human donor in a cohort sampled during active COVID-19.

This rearrangement joins TRBV30 to TRBJ1-1, with TRBD1 matching over 9 bases. The CDR3 runs to 14 residues. Germline CDR1 is GTSNPN and CDR2 is SVGIG (reference sequence). Trimming took 0 bases from V and 6 from J; bases not matched to a gene: 5. This CDR3 reads CAWSVTGGRAEAFF. The CDR3 coding sequence is TGTGCCTGGAGTGTTACAGGGGGCAGGGCTGAAGCTTTCTTT.

The gene calls are TRBV30 and TRBJ1-5; D gene ambiguous. Germline V CDR1 and CDR2: GTSNPN, SVGIG (reference sequence). This CDR3 comprises 14 residues. Trimming took 1 base from V and 2 from J, leaving 9 bases between them. The CDR3 is CAWSELQGNQPQHF. The CDR3, as DNA: TGTGCCTGGAGTGAGCTTCAGGGCAATCAGCCCCAGCATTTT.

This sequence joins TRBV7-2 and TRBJ2-3; unclear D gene. Germline lookup yields CDR1 SGHTA and CDR2 FQGNSA. Between the trimmed V and J ends, which lost 2 bases and 2 bases, there was a span of 5 bases. The CDR3 length is 13 residues. The CDR3 DNA sequence: TGTGCCAGCAGCTTACTAACCACAGATACGCAGTATTTT. Protein product: CASSLLTTDTQYF.

The chain employs TRBV5-1 and TRBJ2-2; TRBD2 is a possible D gene (7 bases). The CDR3 runs 16 residues. V was pared by 4 bases and J by 1 base, with 14 bases between. Germline CDR1 SGHRS, CDR2 YFSETQ. CDR3 in amino acids: CASSLRGAMNTGELFF. Here the CDR3 DNA reads TGCGCCAGCAGCCTACGGGGGGCCATGAACACCGGGGAGCTGTTTTTT.

This chain uses TRBV25-1 with TRBJ1-1, with TRBD1 as a possible D gene (5 bases). Germline assignment: CDR1 MGHDK and CDR2 SYGVNS. V lost 6 bases, J lost 7 bases, and 12 bases lay in between. The CDR3 contains 12 residues. The DNA for the CDR3 is TGTGCCAGCAGCAGACGACAGAATGAAGCTTTCTTT. Translation gives CASSRRQNEAFF. Full variable domain (remainder filled in from reference TRBV25-1 and TRBJ1-1): EADIYQTPRYLVIGTGKKITLECSQTMGHDKMYWYQQDPGMELHLIHYSYGVNSTEKGDLSSESTVSRIRTEHFPLTLESARPSHTSQYLCASSRRQNEAFFGQGTRLTVV.

V and J are TRBV15 and TRBJ1-6, with D possibly being TRBD1 (6 bases). There are 15 residues in the CDR3. V dropped 4 bases and J dropped 7 bases, with 14 bases sitting between them. CDR1 and CDR2 (germline): LNHNV, YYDKDF (reference sequence). The CDR3 region is CATSNAGRGNSPLHF. In DNA, the CDR3 is TGTGCCACCAGCAACGCCGGCAGGGGAAATTCACCCCTCCACTTT.

The gene calls are TRBV10-2 and TRBJ1-2, with 8 nucleotides matching TRBD1. The trim removed 6 bases at V and 1 base at J, leaving 13 bases unmatched. Germline V lookup: CDR1 WSHSY, CDR2 SAAADI. This CDR3 is 17 amino acids long. CDR3 coding DNA: TGCGCCAGCAGGGGCTCAGGACAGGGATCAGTTAACTATGGCTACACCTTC. Translated, it gives CASRGSGQGSVNYGYTF.

In this sample, this clone turned up a few times. CDR3: CASSQETGSSYEQYF. CDR3 coding DNA: TGCGCCAGCAGCCAAGAGACAGGGAGCTCCTACGAGCAGTACTTC. This chain links TRBV4-1 with TRBJ2-7; 7 bases line up with TRBD1. Per the germline V gene, CDR1 is MGHRA and CDR2 is YSYEKL. V lost 0 bases to trimming and J lost 0 bases; unmatched junction nucleotides: 2. This CDR3 comprises 15 residues.

The chain uses TRBV7-9 and TRBJ1-2; 7 bases are a match to TRBD1. The germline gives CDR1 SEHNR, CDR2 FQNEAQ (reference sequence). J gave up 2 bases and V 6 bases, and 6 bases lay outside the gene matches. CDR3 size: 14 residues. In nucleotides, the CDR3 is TGTGCCAGCAGTCCAGGGGGGATAAACTATGGCTACACCTTC. Translated: CASSPGGINYGYTF.

V usage is TRBV19 and J usage is TRBJ1-2; TRBD1 might be the D (5 bases). Germline CDR1 is LNHDA and CDR2 is SQIVND (reference sequence). The CDR3 runs to 15 residues. V dropped 5 bases and J dropped 2 bases, with 15 bases sitting between them. The CDR3 DNA reads TGTGCCAGTAGTCCGTCGCAGGGTTGGAACTATGGCTACACCTTC. This encodes CASSPSQGWNYGYTF.

The chain uses TRBV6-1 and TRBJ2-1; 9 positions match TRBD1. Trimming removed 3 bases from V and 8 bases from J; junction bases left unmatched: 8. CDR1 MNHNS and CDR2 SASEGT come from the germline V gene. The CDR3 loop spans 15 amino acids. CDR3: CASSDLRTGADEQFF. As DNA, the CDR3 is TGTGCCAGCAGTGACCTCCGGACAGGGGCCGATGAGCAGTTCTTC.

This chain uses TRBV7-6 with TRBJ2-5, with TRBD2 matching 9 bases. Losses at the gene ends were 4 bases for V and 2 bases for J; bases not matched to a gene: 5. CDR3 length: 15 amino acids. CDR1 and CDR2 from the germline V gene are SGHVS and FNYEAQ. In nucleotides, the CDR3 is TGTGCCAGCAGCTATAGCGGGGGACAACAAGAGACCCAGTACTTC. Its protein is CASSYSGGQQETQYF.

The chain couples TRBV5-1 to TRBJ2-5; D is perhaps TRBD1 (5 bases). CDR3 length: 12 residues. Between the trimmed V and J ends, which lost 7 bases and 1 base, there was a span of 8 bases. Looked up from germline, CDR1 is SGHRS and CDR2 is YFSETQ. The CDR3 is CASRQSQETQYF. The CDR3 DNA is TGCGCCAGCCGACAGTCCCAAGAGACCCAGTACTTC.

The chain combines TRBV6-5 with TRBJ1-1; TRBD1 matches at 11 bases. The CDR3 is 15 amino acids. The ends lost 7 bases at V and 5 bases at J; junction bases unmatched: 9. Germline V lookup: CDR1 MNHEY, CDR2 SVGAGI. As DNA, the CDR3 is TGTGCCAGCATCCCCCGGGACAGGGGGTTTACTGAAGCTTTCTTT. Translated: CASIPRDRGFTEAFF.

This chain connects TRBV5-1 to TRBJ2-5, with 12 nucleotides matching TRBD2. The V and J ends lost 0 bases and 2 bases, in that order; junction bases with no gene match: 5. The CDR3 runs 17 residues. Germline V CDR1 and CDR2: SGHRS, YFSETQ. The CDR3 loop is CASSLGPSGGGQETQYF. The CDR3 nucleotides read TGCGCCAGCAGCTTGGGTCCTAGCGGGGGGGGTCAAGAGACCCAGTACTTC.

This clone was recorded only once. The V and J genes are TRBV19 and TRBJ1-1; 7 positions agree with TRBD1. This CDR3 comprises 13 residues. Germline V gene sequence: CDR1 LNHDA, CDR2 SQIVND (reference sequence). Trimming at V came to 7 bases and at J to 9 bases, leaving 11 bases not matched to a gene. The CDR3 bases are TGTGCCAGTACCCCAGACAGGGAAAGTCAAGCTTTCTTT. This gives the protein CASTPDRESQAFF.

This clone was counted only a few times. The chain uses TRBV6-2 or TRBV6-3 and TRBJ1-2; D is possibly TRBD1 (5 bases). This CDR3 has 13 amino acids. Germline V gene lookup returns CDR1 MNHEY and CDR2 SVGEGT. The ends were cut back, 2 bases at V and 6 bases at J, with 10 bases in the middle. The CDR3 DNA follows: TGTGCCAGCAGTTACGGGGCAGGTCATGGCTACACCTTC. This encodes CASSYGAGHGYTF.

This CDR3 is CASSQRQAQETQYF. In DNA, the CDR3 is TGTGCCAGCAGCCAAAGACAGGCCCAAGAGACCCAGTACTTC. The V and J genes are TRBV3-1 (or the pseudogene TRBV3-2) and TRBJ2-5, with D tentatively TRBD1 (6 bases). CDR3 length: 14 residues. V lost 2 bases, J lost 1 base, and 8 bases lay in between. Germline V lookup: CDR1 LGHDT, CDR2 YNNKEL (reference sequence).

CDR3 DNA sequence: TGTGCCAGCAGCTTGGGGTTAGGGGTGACCTACGAGCAGTACTTC. Its protein is CASSLGLGVTYEQYF. J is TRBJ2-7 and V is TRBV5-5; weak D call: TRBD1 (5 bases). The CDR3 has 15 amino acids. V was clipped by 0 bases and J by 2 bases, with 12 bases between them. The germline CDR1 and CDR2 sequences are SGHKS and YYEKEE (reference sequence).

This clone was seen ten or more times. The J gene is TRBJ2-1, the V gene TRBV11-2, with TRBD2 matching over 10 bases. The germline V gene encodes CDR1 SGHAT and CDR2 FQNNGV. The CDR3 has 15 residues. With 5 bases clipped from V and 3 bases from J, the junction kept 4 bases outside the gene matches. CDR3 DNA: TGTGCCAGCAGCACCCGACTAGCGGGCTACAATGAGCAGTTCTTC. This encodes CASSTRLAGYNEQFF.

The V and J genes are TRBV7-8 and TRBJ1-5; D gene uncertain. Germline loops: CDR1 SGHVS, CDR2 FQNEAQ. Trimming removed 3 bases from V and 0 bases from J, with 9 bases in between. This CDR3 spans 15 amino acids. CDR3 nucleotide sequence: TGTGCCAGCAGCTTCGGCGGGGATAGCAATCAGCCCCAGCATTTT. This gives the protein CASSFGGDSNQPQHF.

This clone occurred a few times. The DNA of the CDR3 is TGCAGTGCTAGTGCCGATGAGCAGTTCTTC. As protein: CSASADEQFF. V and J are TRBV20-1 and TRBJ2-1; D gene ambiguous. The CDR3 covers 10 residues. CDR1 is DFQATT, CDR2 SNEGSKA, per germline (reference sequence). V lost 3 bases and J 8 bases, leaving 5 bases between the germline ends.

This clone was counted only a few times. The rearrangement joins TRBV6-6 to TRBJ2-5; TRBD2 agrees at 9 bases. V dropped 7 bases and J dropped 2; count of bases not matched to a gene: 11. The CDR3 sequence is 16 residues long. Germline V gene lookup returns CDR1 MNHNY and CDR2 SVGAGI (reference sequence). Written as DNA, the CDR3 is TGTGCCAGCACCAGAGGGCTTAGCGGGGGACAAGAGACCCAGTACTTC. Translated: CASTRGLSGGQETQYF.

V gene TRBV7-8 combines with J gene TRBJ1-2, with 11 bases aligning to TRBD1. Germline-derived CDR1 and CDR2 are SGHVS and FQNEAQ. This CDR3 is built from 16 residues. Germline trimming cut 5 bases from V and 6 bases from J; bases unmatched to any gene: 11. CDR3 coding DNA: TGTGCCAGCAGCACAGCCGGGACAGGGGGATTGAATGGCTACACCTTC. Its translation: CASSTAGTGGLNGYTF.

This sequence joins TRBV2 and TRBJ1-2; TRBD1 matches 7 bases. Losses at the gene ends were 7 bases for V and 8 bases for J; bases not matched to a gene: 13. The germline V gene encodes CDR1 SNHLY and CDR2 FYNNEI. CDR3 size: 14 residues. The CDR3 bases are TGTGCCAGCACAACAATTAGGGACAGTGGGGGCTACACCTTC. It translates to CASTTIRDSGGYTF.

This clone was seen once. The chain joins TRBV12-3 or TRBV12-4 to TRBJ2-5; tentative D call: TRBD2 (6 bases). The assigned J gene may be wrong: the sequence end matches TRBJ2-7 better. This CDR3 contains 13 residues. For the CDR3, the DNA is TGTGCCAGCAGTCGCGGGACTGACTACGAGCAGTACTTC. Translating it yields CASSRGTDYEQYF.

This sequence joins TRBV6-5 and TRBJ2-1, with 12 bases that match TRBD2. V lost 6 bases, J lost 7 bases, and 7 bases stayed unmatched. This CDR3 is 15 amino acids long. Per germline, CDR1 MNHEY and CDR2 SVGAGI. The CDR3 sequence: CASRTTSGGKNEQFF. CDR3 nucleotides: TGTGCCAGCAGAACGACTAGCGGGGGAAAGAATGAGCAGTTCTTC.

The chain uses TRBV5-4 and TRBJ1-2, with D tentatively TRBD1 (5 bases). The germline V gene encodes CDR1 SGHNT and CDR2 YYREEE (reference sequence). The CDR3 loop spans 15 amino acids. The V end lost 2 bases, the J end lost 2 bases, and 13 bases lay between the germline ends. CDR3 DNA sequence: TGTGCCAGCAGCTTACGACAGTTGATAAACTATGGCTACACCTTC. Translation: CASSLRQLINYGYTF.